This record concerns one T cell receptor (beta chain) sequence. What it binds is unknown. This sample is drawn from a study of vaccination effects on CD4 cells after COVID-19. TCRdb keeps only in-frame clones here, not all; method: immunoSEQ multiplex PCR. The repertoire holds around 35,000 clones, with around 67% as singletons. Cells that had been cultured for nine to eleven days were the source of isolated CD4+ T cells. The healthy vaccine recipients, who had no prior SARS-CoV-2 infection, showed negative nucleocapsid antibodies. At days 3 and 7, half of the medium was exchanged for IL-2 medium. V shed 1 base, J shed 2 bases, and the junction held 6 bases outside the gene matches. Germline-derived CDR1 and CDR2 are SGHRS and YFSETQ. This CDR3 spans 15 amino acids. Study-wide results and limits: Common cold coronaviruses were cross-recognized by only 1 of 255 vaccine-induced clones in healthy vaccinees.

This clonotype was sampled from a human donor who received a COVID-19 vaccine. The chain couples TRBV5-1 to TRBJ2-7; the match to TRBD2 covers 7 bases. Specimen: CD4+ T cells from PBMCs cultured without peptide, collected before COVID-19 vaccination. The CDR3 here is CASSLRASGAYEQYF. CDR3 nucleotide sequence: TGCGCCAGCAGCTTGAGGGCTAGCGGAGCCTACGAGCAGTACTTC.